One and the same sample provided the 10 T cell receptor beta chains below, sequenced in a study of beta chain features in type 1 diabetes. Since all of the isolated RNA was reverse transcribed, expressed TCRB transcripts were what got sequenced. Measured with immunoSEQ multiplex PCR; TCRdb has only the in-frame clones, and not every one. The table lists 150,000 to 170,000 clones, 10% of them singletons. Whole-study findings and limits: There was a moderate but significant shortening of TCRB CDR3s in all four CD4+ subsets of Type 1 diabetes patients.

The antigens of these receptors remain unknown. What was sequenced was central memory CD4+ T cells from blood. The receptors here all came from a man aged 30-40 years with type 1 diabetes.

This clone was observed a handful of times. The chain couples TRBV28 to TRBJ1-1; TRBD1 aligns across 10 bases. The CDR3 has 14 residues. V shed 6 bases, J shed 4 bases, and the junction held 5 bases outside the gene matches. Germline V gene lookup returns CDR1 MDHEN and CDR2 SYDVKM. As DNA, the CDR3 is TGTGCCAGCAGGACCGGGACAGGGGTCACTGAAGCTTTCTTT. It yields the protein CASRTGTGVTEAFF.

This chain links TRBV5-1 with TRBJ2-3; D not resolved. CDR3 length equals 15 residues. Trimming shortened V by 4 bases and J by 0 bases, and 12 bases separated the two germline ends. Germline V gene data show CDR1 as SGHRS and CDR2 as YFSETQ. The CDR3 here is CASSLGGGSTDTQYF. The CDR3 DNA sequence: TGCGCCAGCAGCCTGGGCGGCGGTAGCACAGATACGCAGTATTTT. Combining the CDR3 with reference TRBV5-1 and TRBJ2-3 gives the whole variable domain KAGVTQTPRYLIKTRGQQVTLSCSPISGHRSVSWYQQTPGQGLQFLFEYFSETQRNKGNFPGRFSGRQFSNSRSEMNVSTLELGDSALYLCASSLGGGSTDTQYFGPGTRLTVL.

To note about this clone: At one end, the junction sequence differs from germline, possibly due to a read error. This chain joins TRBV25-1 and TRBJ2-7; 7 bases align to TRBD1. The CDR3 sequence is 14 residues long. Germline CDR1 MGHDK, CDR2 SYGVNS. CDR3 DNA sequence: TGTGCCAGCAGTGCCCGGACAGGCTCCGACGAGCAGTACTTC. It specifies CASSARTGSDEQYF.

This clone was recorded a few times. The rearrangement uses TRBV5-1 and TRBJ2-2; unclear D gene. Trimming removed 0 bases from V and 2 bases from J, with 8 bases in between. Germline V gives CDR1 SGHRS, CDR2 YFSETQ. CDR3 length equals 15 residues. DNA of the CDR3: TGCGCCAGCAGCTTGGGAACTATCAACACCGGGGAGCTGTTTTTT. This gives the protein CASSLGTINTGELFF.

This clone showed up just a few times. The CDR3, as DNA: TGTGCCAGCAGCTTGGTGGCAGGAAACGGCTACACCTTC. It specifies CASSLVAGNGYTF. The J gene is TRBJ1-2, the V gene TRBV5-4, with D hard to call. The ends were cut back, 0 bases at V and 8 bases at J, with 11 bases in the middle. Germline V gene sequence: CDR1 SGHNT, CDR2 YYREEE (reference sequence). The CDR3 length is 13 residues.

J is TRBJ2-7 and V is TRBV7-6; 13 nucleotides line up with TRBD2. CDR1 is SGHVS, CDR2 FNYEAQ, per germline. The CDR3 runs to 18 residues. J was trimmed by 3 bases and V by 1 base; bases with no gene match: 9. The CDR3 DNA follows: TGTGCCAGCAGCTTAGAACTAGCGGGAGGGCCCCTCTACTACGAGCAGTACTTC. It codes for CASSLELAGGPLYYEQYF.

This clone was found a few times. The rearrangement links TRBV6-1 to TRBJ1-5; 9 nucleotides line up with TRBD1. The CDR3 is 15 amino acids. Germline CDR1 MNHNS, CDR2 SASEGT. V was pared by 7 bases and J by 0 bases, with 4 bases of the junction left unmatched. CDR3: CASNRGLHSNQPQHF. Here the CDR3 DNA reads TGTGCCAGCAACAGGGGGCTTCATAGCAATCAGCCCCAGCATTTT.

This clone was found a few times. This chain joins TRBV5-4 and TRBJ2-2; 7 nucleotides match TRBD1. With V trimmed by 4 bases and J by 7 bases, 13 bases remained unmatched. This CDR3 region has 16 residues. CDR1 and CDR2 (germline): SGHNT, YYREEE (reference sequence). CDR3 nucleotides: TGTGCCAGCAGCGGACGACAGGGTTCCGGGGTCGGGGAGCTGTTTTTT. This codes for CASSGRQGSGVGELFF.

Regarding this clone: The same CDR3 is also encoded by other DNA sequences in this sample. In DNA form, the CDR3 reads TGCGCCAGCAGCCAAGACAGAGTCAGGGCAGATACGCAGTATTTT. It is translated as CASSQDRVRADTQYF. The genes are TRBV4-3 and TRBJ2-3; D might be TRBD1 (5 bases). Looked up from germline, CDR1 is LGHNA and CDR2 is YSLEER. The length of the CDR3 is 15 residues. Deletions cut 0 bases from V and 4 bases from J, with 11 bases between.

This chain joins TRBV5-1 and TRBJ2-5; 8 nucleotides agree with TRBD2. This CDR3 has 14 residues. Germline V lookup: CDR1 SGHRS, CDR2 YFSETQ. V was clipped by 2 bases and J by 5 bases; unmatched bases: 5. The CDR3 loop reads CASSLQAGVETQYF. CDR3 coding DNA: TGCGCCAGCAGCTTACAAGCGGGAGTGGAGACCCAGTACTTC.